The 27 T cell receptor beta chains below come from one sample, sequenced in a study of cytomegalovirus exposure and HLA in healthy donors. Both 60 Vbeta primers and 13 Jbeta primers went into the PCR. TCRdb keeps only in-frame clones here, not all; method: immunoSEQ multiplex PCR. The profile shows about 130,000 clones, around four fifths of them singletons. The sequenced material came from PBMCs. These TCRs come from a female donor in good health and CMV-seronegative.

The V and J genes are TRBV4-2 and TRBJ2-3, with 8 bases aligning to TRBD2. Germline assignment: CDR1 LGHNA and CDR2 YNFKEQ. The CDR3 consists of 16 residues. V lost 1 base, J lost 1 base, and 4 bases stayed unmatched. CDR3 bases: TGTGCCAGCAGCCAAGGTTCGACTAGCGGCACAGATACGCAGTATTTT. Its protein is CASSQGSTSGTDTQYF.

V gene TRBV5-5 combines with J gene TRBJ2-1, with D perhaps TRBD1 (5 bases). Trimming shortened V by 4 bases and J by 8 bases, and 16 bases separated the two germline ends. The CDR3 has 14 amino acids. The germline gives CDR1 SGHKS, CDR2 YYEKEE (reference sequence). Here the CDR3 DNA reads TGTGCCAGCAGCCCTTGGACACTCTCCGATGAGCAGTTCTTC. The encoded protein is CASSPWTLSDEQFF. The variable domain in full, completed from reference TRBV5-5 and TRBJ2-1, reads DAGVTQSPTHLIKTRGQQVTLRCSPISGHKSVSWYQQVLGQGPQFIFQYYEKEERGRGNFPDRFSARQFPNYSSELNVNALLLGDSALYLCASSPWTLSDEQFFGPGTRLTVL.

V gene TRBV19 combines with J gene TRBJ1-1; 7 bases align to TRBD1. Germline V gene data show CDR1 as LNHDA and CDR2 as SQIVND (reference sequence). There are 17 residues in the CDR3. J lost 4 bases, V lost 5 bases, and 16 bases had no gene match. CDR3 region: CASSEGARVGFSTEAFF. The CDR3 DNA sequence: TGTGCCAGTAGTGAGGGGGCGCGTGTGGGATTCTCCACTGAAGCTTTCTTT.

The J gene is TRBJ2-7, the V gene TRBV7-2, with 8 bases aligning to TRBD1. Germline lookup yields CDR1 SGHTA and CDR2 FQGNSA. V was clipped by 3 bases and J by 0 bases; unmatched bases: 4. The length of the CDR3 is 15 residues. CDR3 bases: TGTGCCAGCAGCTTTACAGGGGGTGCCTCCTACGAGCAGTACTTC. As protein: CASSFTGGASYEQYF.

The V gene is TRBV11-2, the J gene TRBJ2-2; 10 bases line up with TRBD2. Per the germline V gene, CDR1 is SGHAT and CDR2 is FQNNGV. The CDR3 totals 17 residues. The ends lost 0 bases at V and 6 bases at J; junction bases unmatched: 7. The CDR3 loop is CASSLDLAGVSSGELFF. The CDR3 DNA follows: TGTGCCAGCAGCTTAGATCTAGCGGGAGTTTCGTCCGGGGAGCTGTTTTTT.

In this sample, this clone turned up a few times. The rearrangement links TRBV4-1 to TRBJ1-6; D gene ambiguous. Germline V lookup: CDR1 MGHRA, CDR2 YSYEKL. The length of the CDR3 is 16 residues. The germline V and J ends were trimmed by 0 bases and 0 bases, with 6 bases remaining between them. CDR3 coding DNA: TGCGCCAGCAGCCAAGATGAGCGCTCCTATAATTCACCCCTCCACTTT. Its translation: CASSQDERSYNSPLHF.

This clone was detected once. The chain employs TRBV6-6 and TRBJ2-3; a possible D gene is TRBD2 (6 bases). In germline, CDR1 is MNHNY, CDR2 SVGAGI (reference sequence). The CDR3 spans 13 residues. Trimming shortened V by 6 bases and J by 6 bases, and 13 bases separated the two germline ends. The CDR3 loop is CASSPGTPDTQYF. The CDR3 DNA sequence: TGTGCCAGCAGCCCCGGGACTCCGGATACGCAGTATTTT.

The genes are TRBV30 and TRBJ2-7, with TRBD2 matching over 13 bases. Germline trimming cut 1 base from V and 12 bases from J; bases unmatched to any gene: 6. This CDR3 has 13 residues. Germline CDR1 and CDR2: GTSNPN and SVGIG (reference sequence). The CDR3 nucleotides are TGTGCCTGGAGTGCCTCGACTAGCGGGAGGACGTACTTC. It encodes CAWSASTSGRTYF. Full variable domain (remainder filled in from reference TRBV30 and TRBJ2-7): SQTIHQWPATLVQPVGSPLSLECTVEGTSNPNLYWYRQAAGRGLQLLFYSVGIGQISSEVPQNLSASRPQDRQFILSSKKLLLSDSGFYLCAWSASTSGRTYFGPGTRLTVT.

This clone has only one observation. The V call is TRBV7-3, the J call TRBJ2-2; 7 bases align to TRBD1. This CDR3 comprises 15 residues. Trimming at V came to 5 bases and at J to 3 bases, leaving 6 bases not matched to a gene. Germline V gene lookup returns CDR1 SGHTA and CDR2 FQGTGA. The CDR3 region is CASSPDRVDTGELFF. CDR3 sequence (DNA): TGTGCCAGCAGCCCTGACAGGGTGGACACCGGGGAGCTGTTTTTT.

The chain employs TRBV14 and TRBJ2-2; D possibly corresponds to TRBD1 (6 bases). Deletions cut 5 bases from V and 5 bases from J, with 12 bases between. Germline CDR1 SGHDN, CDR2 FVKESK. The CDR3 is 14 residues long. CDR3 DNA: TGTGCCAGCAGCTTAGGGGACACGACCGGGGAGCTGTTTTTT. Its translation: CASSLGDTTGELFF.

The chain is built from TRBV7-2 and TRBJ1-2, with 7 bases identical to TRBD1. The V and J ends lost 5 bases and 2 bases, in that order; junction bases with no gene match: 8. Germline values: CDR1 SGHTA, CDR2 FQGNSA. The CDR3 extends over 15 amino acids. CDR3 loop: CASSDTGARNYGYTF. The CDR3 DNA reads TGTGCCAGCAGCGATACAGGGGCGAGGAACTATGGCTACACCTTC.

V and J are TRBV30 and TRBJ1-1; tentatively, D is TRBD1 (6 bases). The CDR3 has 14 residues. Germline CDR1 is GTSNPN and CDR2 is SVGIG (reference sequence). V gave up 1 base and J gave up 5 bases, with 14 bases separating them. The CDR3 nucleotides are TGTGCCTGGAGTGGAAGGGGGGGATCGACTGAAGCTTTCTTT. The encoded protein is CAWSGRGGSTEAFF.

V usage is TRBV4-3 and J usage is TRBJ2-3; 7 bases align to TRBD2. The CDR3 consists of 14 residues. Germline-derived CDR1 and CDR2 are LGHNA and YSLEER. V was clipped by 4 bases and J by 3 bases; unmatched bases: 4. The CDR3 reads CASSPRTRTDTQYF. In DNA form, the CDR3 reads TGCGCCAGCAGCCCGAGGACTAGGACAGATACGCAGTATTTT.

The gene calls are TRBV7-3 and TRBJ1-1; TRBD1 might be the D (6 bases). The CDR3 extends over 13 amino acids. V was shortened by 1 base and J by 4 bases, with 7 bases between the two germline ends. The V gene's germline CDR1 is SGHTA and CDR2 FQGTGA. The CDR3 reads CASSLKGGTEAFF. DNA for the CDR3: TGTGCCAGCAGCTTAAAAGGGGGCACTGAAGCTTTCTTT.

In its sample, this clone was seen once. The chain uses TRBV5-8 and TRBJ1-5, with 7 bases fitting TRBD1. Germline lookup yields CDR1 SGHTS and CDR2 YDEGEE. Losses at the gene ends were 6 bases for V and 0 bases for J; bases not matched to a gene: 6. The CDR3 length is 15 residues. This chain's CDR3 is CASTAGGFSNQPQHF. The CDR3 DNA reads TGTGCCAGCACGGCAGGGGGATTTAGCAATCAGCCCCAGCATTTT.

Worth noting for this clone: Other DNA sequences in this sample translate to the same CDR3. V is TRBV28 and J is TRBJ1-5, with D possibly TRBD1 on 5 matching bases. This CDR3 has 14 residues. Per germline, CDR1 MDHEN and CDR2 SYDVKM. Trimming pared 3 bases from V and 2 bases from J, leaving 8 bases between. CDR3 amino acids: CASSLGGGNQPQHF. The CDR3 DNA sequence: TGTGCCAGCAGTTTGGGGGGTGGCAATCAGCCCCAGCATTTT. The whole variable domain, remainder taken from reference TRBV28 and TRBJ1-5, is DVKVTQSSRYLVKRTGEKVFLECVQDMDHENMFWYRQDPGLGLRLIYFSYDVKMKEKGDIPEGYSVSREKKERFSLILESASTNQTSMYLCASSLGGGNQPQHFGDGTRLSIL.

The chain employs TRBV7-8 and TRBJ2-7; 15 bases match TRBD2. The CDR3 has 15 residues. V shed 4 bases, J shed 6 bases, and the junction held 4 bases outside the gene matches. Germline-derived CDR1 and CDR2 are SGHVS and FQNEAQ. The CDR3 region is CASSYGTSGRTEQYF. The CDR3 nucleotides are TGTGCCAGCAGCTACGGGACTAGCGGGAGGACCGAGCAGTACTTC.

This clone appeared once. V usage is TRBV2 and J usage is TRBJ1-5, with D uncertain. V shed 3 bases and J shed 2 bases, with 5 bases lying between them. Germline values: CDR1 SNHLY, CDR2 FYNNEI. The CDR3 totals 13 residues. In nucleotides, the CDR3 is TGTGCCAGCAGTGACACAGGCAATCAGCCCCAGCATTTT. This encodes CASSDTGNQPQHF.

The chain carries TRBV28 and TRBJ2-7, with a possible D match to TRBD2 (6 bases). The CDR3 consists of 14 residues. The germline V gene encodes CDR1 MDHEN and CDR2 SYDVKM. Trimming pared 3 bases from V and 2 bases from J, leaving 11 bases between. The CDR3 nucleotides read TGTGCCAGCAGTTTTGATGCGGGGACCTACGAGCAGTACTTC. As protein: CASSFDAGTYEQYF.

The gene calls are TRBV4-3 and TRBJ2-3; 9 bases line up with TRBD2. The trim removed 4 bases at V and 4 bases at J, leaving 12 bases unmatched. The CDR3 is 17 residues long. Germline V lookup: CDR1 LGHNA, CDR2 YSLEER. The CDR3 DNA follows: TGCGCCAGCAGCCCGACTCCCTTAGCGGGAGCCCCAGATACGCAGTATTTT. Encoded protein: CASSPTPLAGAPDTQYF.

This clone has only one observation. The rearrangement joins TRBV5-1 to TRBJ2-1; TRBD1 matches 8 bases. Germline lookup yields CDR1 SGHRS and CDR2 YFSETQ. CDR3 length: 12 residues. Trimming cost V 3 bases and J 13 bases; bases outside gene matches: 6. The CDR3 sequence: CASSSDRDLQFF. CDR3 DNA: TGCGCCAGCAGCTCGGACAGGGATCTCCAGTTCTTC.

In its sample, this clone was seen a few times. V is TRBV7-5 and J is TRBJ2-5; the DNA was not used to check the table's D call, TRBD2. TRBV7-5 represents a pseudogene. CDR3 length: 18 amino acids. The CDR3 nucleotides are TGTGCCAGAAGCTTAGCGCTCAAGAGACTAGCGGGACAAGAGACCCAGTACTTC. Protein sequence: CARSLALKRLAGQETQYF.

CDR3 sequence (DNA): TGCAGCGTTGAAGTTCCAGGGAAGGGGGCGTACACCTTC. Protein sequence: CSVEVPGKGAYTF. The chain is built from TRBV29-1 and TRBJ1-2; 7 bases align to TRBD1. Germline V gene lookup returns CDR1 SQVTM and CDR2 ANQGSEA. V trimming: 1 base; J trimming: 11 bases; junction bases outside the gene matches: 10. This CDR3 contains 13 residues.

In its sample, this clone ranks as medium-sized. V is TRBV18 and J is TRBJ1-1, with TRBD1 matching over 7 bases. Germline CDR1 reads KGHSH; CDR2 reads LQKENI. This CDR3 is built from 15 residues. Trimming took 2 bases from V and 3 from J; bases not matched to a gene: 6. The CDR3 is CASSPMTGLDTEAFF. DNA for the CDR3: TGTGCCAGCTCACCAATGACAGGGCTGGACACTGAAGCTTTCTTT.

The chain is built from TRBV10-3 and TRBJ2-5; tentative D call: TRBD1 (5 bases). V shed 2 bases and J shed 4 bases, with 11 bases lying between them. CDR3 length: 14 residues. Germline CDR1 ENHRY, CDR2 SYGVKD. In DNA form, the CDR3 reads TGTGCCATCAGTGAGAACCAGGGTGGAGAGACCCAGTACTTC. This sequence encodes CAISENQGGETQYF.

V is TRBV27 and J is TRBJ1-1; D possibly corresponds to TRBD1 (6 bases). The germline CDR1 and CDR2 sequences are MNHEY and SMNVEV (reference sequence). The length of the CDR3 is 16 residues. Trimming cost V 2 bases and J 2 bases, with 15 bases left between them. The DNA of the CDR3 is TGTGCCAGCAGTTTAATCCCGAGGGGACAAAACACTGAAGCTTTCTTT. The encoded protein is CASSLIPRGQNTEAFF.

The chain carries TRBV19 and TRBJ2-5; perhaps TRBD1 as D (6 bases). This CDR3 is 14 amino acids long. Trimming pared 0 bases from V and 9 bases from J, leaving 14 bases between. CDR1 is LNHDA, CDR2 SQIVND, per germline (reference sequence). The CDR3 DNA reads TGTGCCAGTAGTATAGATCGGGACACCGGGGCCCAGTACTTC. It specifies CASSIDRDTGAQYF.